These 10 T cell receptor beta chains were all obtained from the same sample, sequenced in a study of T cell changes during pregnancy in multiple sclerosis. Here immunoSEQ multiplex PCR was the method, and the copy in TCRdb shows in-frame clones only, minus some. The sample records approximately 30,000 clones, about nine tenths being singletons. The sample was CD8+ T cells from peripheral blood mononuclear cells, taken in the first trimester of pregnancy. The receptor source for this set is a female donor with multiple sclerosis, enrolled in a pregnancy study.

The chain has TRBV7-9 and TRBJ1-1; D unresolved. Germline values: CDR1 SEHNR, CDR2 FQNEAQ (reference sequence). This CDR3 is 12 amino acids long. V lost 2 bases and J 2 bases, leaving 3 bases between the germline ends. The CDR3 region has the DNA TGTGCCAGCAGCTTATCTAACACTGAAGCTTTCTTT. As protein: CASSLSNTEAFF.

This chain connects TRBV5-5 to TRBJ2-2, with D maybe TRBD1 (5 bases). V dropped 0 bases and J dropped 6 bases, with 6 bases sitting between them. The CDR3 loop spans 13 amino acids. The germline gives CDR1 SGHKS, CDR2 YYEKEE (reference sequence). DNA for the CDR3: TGTGCCAGCAGCTTGGTGACAGCCGGGGAGCTGTTTTTT. Its translation is CASSLVTAGELFF.

This chain links TRBV5-1 with TRBJ1-6, with D hard to call. The CDR3 has 15 amino acids. V dropped 4 bases and J dropped 6 bases, with 14 bases sitting between them. Germline V CDR1 and CDR2: SGHRS, YFSETQ. Written as DNA, the CDR3 is TGCGCCAGCAGCACCGGTCGGGGAATTAATTCACCCCTCCACTTT. This translates into CASSTGRGINSPLHF.

This chain joins TRBV5-6 and TRBJ1-4, with TRBD1 identical over 10 bases. V dropped 0 bases and J dropped 6; count of bases not matched to a gene: 5. The length of the CDR3 is 16 residues. Germline assignment: CDR1 SGHDT and CDR2 YYEEEE. CDR3: CASSLGGQGDYEKLFF. Here the CDR3 DNA reads TGTGCCAGCAGCTTGGGAGGACAGGGGGACTATGAAAAACTGTTTTTT.

The chain is built from TRBV27 and TRBJ2-1; 11 nucleotides line up with TRBD2. Germline loops: CDR1 MNHEY, CDR2 SMNVEV (reference sequence). The CDR3 is made up of 15 amino acids. The V gene end was trimmed by 6 bases and the J gene end by 8 bases; junction bases not matched to a gene: 9. CDR3 sequence: CASSGTSGSFDEQFF. In DNA form, the CDR3 reads TGTGCCAGCAGCGGAACTAGCGGGAGTTTCGATGAGCAGTTCTTC.

The rearrangement links TRBV4-3 to TRBJ2-7; D ambiguous. The CDR3 has 13 amino acids. CDR1 LGHNA and CDR2 YSLEER come from the germline V gene. The V end lost 6 bases, the J end lost 3 bases, and 12 bases lay between the germline ends. The CDR3 loop reads CASSRTESYEQYF. CDR3 nucleotide sequence: TGCGCCAGCAGTCGAACGGAGAGCTACGAGCAGTACTTC.

The chain couples TRBV2 to TRBJ2-1; the D gene is possibly TRBD1 (5 bases). Germline CDR1 is SNHLY and CDR2 is FYNNEI. CDR3 size: 16 residues. Trimming cost V 2 bases and J 6 bases, with 17 bases left between them. The CDR3 sequence is CASSENSGKALNEQFF. The CDR3 DNA reads TGTGCCAGCAGTGAAAATTCAGGGAAGGCCCTCAATGAGCAGTTCTTC.

The DNA for the CDR3 is TGTGCCAGCCAGCAGGGGGCCCCAATAGCCTCTGGAAACACCATATATTTT. Translating gives CASQQGAPIASGNTIYF. The chain employs TRBV6-4 and TRBJ1-3; 8 bases map to TRBD1. V lost 8 bases and J lost 0; bases outside the gene matches: 12. Germline CDR1 reads MRHNA; CDR2 reads SNTAGT. The CDR3 runs to 17 residues.

The V gene is TRBV7-8, the J gene TRBJ1-2; tentatively, D is TRBD1 (6 bases). With 3 bases removed from V and 4 bases from J, the gap between germline ends came to 12 bases. This CDR3 region has 14 residues. Germline-derived CDR1 and CDR2 are SGHVS and FQNEAQ. The CDR3 loop reads CASSLRTASYGYTF. The CDR3 DNA is TGTGCCAGCAGCTTGAGGACAGCGTCCTATGGCTACACCTTC.

The rearrangement uses TRBV27 and TRBJ2-3, with 12 bases fitting TRBD2. Per germline, CDR1 MNHEY and CDR2 SMNVEV (reference sequence). V lost 5 bases, J lost 0 bases, and 3 bases stayed unmatched. This CDR3 has 16 residues. Here the CDR3 DNA reads TGTGCCAGCAGTCCAACTAGCGGGAGGAGCACAGATACGCAGTATTTT. Protein product: CASSPTSGRSTDTQYF.